Listed here is a single T cell receptor beta chain. The antigen is undetermined. With 0 bases clipped from V and 2 bases from J, the junction kept 8 bases outside the gene matches. The CDR3 covers 18 residues. Germline-derived CDR1 and CDR2 are MRHNA and SNTAGT. Here immunoSEQ multiplex PCR was the method, and the copy in TCRdb shows in-frame clones only, minus some. The table includes more than 30,000 clones, 92% detected once. Time point given: before natalizumab initiation. This sample is part of a study of multiple sclerosis patients with progressive multifocal leukoencephalopathy. Study overall: Longitudinal control samples came from natalizumab-treated multiple sclerosis patients without PML. Points from the study as a whole: Most PML patients had lower entropy, suggesting less diverse TRB repertoires. PML-onset expanded TRB clones were detectable before and during natalizumab therapy.

Sequenced: PBMCs. The V gene is TRBV6-4, the J gene TRBJ1-3; TRBD1 aligns across 9 bases. The TCR sequence derives from a man aged 25-45 years with multiple sclerosis. The CDR3 region is CASSDSEDRGLAGNTIYF. CDR3 bases: TGTGCCAGCAGTGACTCAGAGGACAGGGGCCTGGCTGGAAACACCATATATTTT.